The 6 T cell receptor beta chains reported below all come from one sample, sequenced in a study of blood T cells in healthy people across ages. The second PCR ran about 6 to 12 cycles with a sample-barcoded 5' primer and J-beta primers. TCRdb called the 5' RACE reads again in MiXCR, with one record for every CDR3 protein. The profile covers fewer than 900,000 distinct CDR3 sequences, with more than 40% appearing a single time and 25% to 35% taken by the ten largest. The specimen was blood. Source of these receptors: a woman aged 55-69 years in good health.

This clonotype occurred a few times. The chain uses TRBV18 and TRBJ2-7, with 7 bases lining up with TRBD1. The V gene end was trimmed by 3 bases and the J gene end by 2 bases; junction bases not matched to a gene: 4. The CDR3 extends over 14 amino acids. CDR1 and CDR2 from the germline V gene are KGHSH and LQKENI. The CDR3 coding sequence is TGTGCCAGCTCACCGGGGGACAGAGCCTACGAGCAGTACTTC. It translates to CASSPGDRAYEQYF.

This clonotype came up a few times. The chain carries TRBV7-2 and TRBJ2-2; no firm D call. V was clipped by 1 base and J by 6 bases, with 9 bases between them. Germline CDR1 SGHTA, CDR2 FQGNSA. The CDR3 is 14 amino acids. CDR3 sequence (DNA): TGTGCCAGCAGCTTAGGTCCCACCCCCGGGGAGCTGTTTTTT. It is translated as CASSLGPTPGELFF.

This clonotype was observed a handful of times. This chain links TRBV29-1 with TRBJ1-1; the D gene is possibly TRBD1 (6 bases). CDR3 length: 13 residues. CDR1 and CDR2 from the germline V gene are SQVTM and ANQGSEA. V was trimmed by 4 bases and J by 4 bases, leaving 13 bases between them. The CDR3 loop is CSVAEPGVTEAFF. CDR3 sequence (DNA): TGCAGCGTTGCCGAACCAGGGGTCACTGAAGCTTTCTTT. The whole variable domain, remainder taken from reference TRBV29-1 and TRBJ1-1, is SAVISQKPSRDICQRGTSLTIQCQVDSQVTMMFWYRQQPGQSLTLIATANQGSEATYESGFVIDKFPISRPNLTFSTLTVSNMSPEDSSIYLCSVAEPGVTEAFFGQGTRLTVV.

The genes are TRBV29-1 and TRBJ2-1; D possibly uses TRBD1 or TRBD2 (6 bases each). The end of the DNA aligns better with TRBJ2-7, so the J call may be wrong. CDR1 and CDR2 (germline): SQVTM, ANQGSEA. The CDR3 is 15 amino acids. The CDR3 DNA is TGCAGCGTTCTACACCGAGGGGGGTCCTACAATGAGCAGTACTTC. This sequence encodes CSVLHRGGSYNEQYF.

As concerns this clonotype: Sequence at one end of the junction differs from germline and may be a read error. The DNA for the CDR3 is TGTGTCAGCAGTGCGGCAGGAGCCTACTCTCTCTACAATGAGCAGTTCTTC. Translation gives CVSSAAGAYSLYNEQFF. V and J are TRBV2 and TRBJ2-1; D remains ambiguous. Germline lookup yields CDR1 SNHLY and CDR2 FYNNEI. This CDR3 has 17 residues. Looking up the rest from reference TRBV2 and TRBJ2-1 gives the full variable domain: EPEVTQTPSHQVTQMGQEVILRCVPISNHLYFYWYRQILGQKVEFLVSFYNNEISEKSEIFDDQFSVERPDGSNFTLKIRSTKLEDSAMYFCVSSAAGAYSLYNEQFFGPGTRLTVL.

The rearrangement links TRBV29-1 to TRBJ2-7; D perhaps matches TRBD1 (6 bases). Germline V gene lookup returns CDR1 SQVTM and CDR2 ANQGSEA. The CDR3 loop spans 14 amino acids. V lost 4 bases to trimming and J lost 2 bases, with 15 bases between them. In DNA form, the CDR3 reads TGCAGCGTTGTTTCTTGGGGACATCCCTACGAGCAGTACTTC. It specifies CSVVSWGHPYEQYF.